Here is one T cell receptor (beta chain) with its context. Clones were sequenced by immunoSEQ multiplex PCR, and TCRdb holds only the in-frame ones, with some missing. The sample has fewer than 250,000 clones, about four fifths seen once. This sample was included in a study of blood T cell repertoires in COVID-19. About the study: The cDNA or gDNA used as material had been derived from T cells, B-cell-depleted T cells, or PBMCs.

The trim removed 5 bases at V and 0 bases at J, leaving 5 bases unmatched. CDR1 and CDR2 from the germline V gene are SGHRS and YFSETQ. There are 15 residues in the CDR3. The rearrangement links TRBV5-1 to TRBJ2-1; 7 bases are shared with TRBD2. The sequenced sample consisted of peripheral blood. This TCR was sampled from a man between 60 and 75 years old with acute or convalescent COVID-19. The CDR3 sequence is CASSYSGLSYNEQFF. The DNA of the CDR3 is TGCGCCAGCAGTTATAGCGGGCTCTCCTACAATGAGCAGTTCTTC.